This record looks at one T cell receptor beta chain sequence and its context. The sample originates from a study of CXCR3-negative and CXCR3-positive naive CD8 T cells. The CDR3 has 17 residues. Germline assignment: CDR1 SGHKS and CDR2 YYEKEE (reference sequence). The method, 5' RACE with UMI labels, was used to prepare the TRB cDNA libraries. From its re-call of the 5' RACE reads, TCRdb lists each CDR3 protein once, without DNA. Reported are 45,000 to 70,000 distinct CDR3 sequences; the ten largest clones contain roughly 20%. This sequence joins TRBV5-5 and TRBJ2-1; TCRdb lists TRBD2, though no DNA is available to test this call. The sample consisted of memory CD8+ T cells from blood. The receptor was isolated from a human donor in good health. Some clones in this sample may be carry-over from other donors' samples. CDR3 amino acids: CASSLFGGGSSYNEQFF.